The 14 T cell receptor beta chains below all came from one sample that was sequenced in a study of post-analysis software for immune sequencing data. The TCR beta cDNA libraries carried unique molecular identifiers. One entry per CDR3 protein, called by TCRdb with MiXCR from the PCR reads. This table holds hundreds of thousands of distinct CDR3 sequences, less than 35% found once. Antigens of these TCRs are unknown. Study-wide findings and caveats: There were five or six TRBV segments more frequent in patients than controls, and TRBV5-6, TRBV5-1 and TRBV20-1 were among them.

Sample: blood. The receptors here all came from a girl aged 10-17 years with multiple sclerosis.

With regard to this clonotype: Just one base apart from a much larger clone, this may be a read error. This chain connects TRBV29-1 to TRBJ2-1; 7 bases agree with TRBD1. This CDR3 is 14 amino acids long. Germline V gene data show CDR1 as SQVTM and CDR2 as ANQGSEA. With V trimmed by 6 bases and J by 5 bases, 10 bases remained unmatched. The CDR3 DNA follows: TGCAGCGTCCGGGACAGAGGATCCCACAATGAGCAGTTCTTC. This codes for CSVRDRGSHNEQFF.

The chain is built from TRBV29-1 and TRBJ2-2, with D possibly matching TRBD2 (6 bases). V was shortened by 8 bases and J by 6 bases, with 16 bases between the two germline ends. This CDR3 region has 13 residues. Germline V lookup: CDR1 SQVTM, CDR2 ANQGSEA. DNA of the CDR3: TGCAGCCCCACGGGGGACGTTTCCGGGGAGCTGTTTTTT. Translating gives CSPTGDVSGELFF.

CDR3 protein: CATSQGAGANVLTF. The CDR3 bases are TGTGCCACCTCGCAGGGGGCTGGGGCCAACGTCCTGACTTTC. This chain connects TRBV19 to TRBJ2-6; 7 nucleotides line up with TRBD1. The CDR3 sequence is 14 residues long. J was trimmed by 2 bases and V by 10 bases; bases with no gene match: 5. The germline gives CDR1 LNHDA, CDR2 SQIVND (reference sequence).

Ten or more counts support this clonotype. The chain uses TRBV6-1 and TRBJ2-3, with D perhaps matching TRBD2 (6 bases). CDR1 is MNHNS and CDR2 is SASEGT in the germline V gene. The CDR3 has 14 residues. With 8 bases removed from V and 0 bases from J, the gap between germline ends came to 12 bases. CDR3 sequence (DNA): TGTGCCAGCCGGAGGGTTGGGAGCACAGATACGCAGTATTTT. Its translation is CASRRVGSTDTQYF.

The chain links TRBV10-3 to TRBJ2-6; no firm D call. Deletions cut 11 bases from V and 4 bases from J, with 12 bases between. This CDR3 is 13 amino acids long. Per germline, CDR1 ENHRY and CDR2 SYGVKD. DNA of the CDR3: TGTGCCGCCTCTCCGGCGGGGGCCAACGTCCTGACTTTC. Translation gives CAASPAGANVLTF.

V gene TRBV27 combines with J gene TRBJ2-7; perhaps TRBD2 as D (6 bases). CDR3 length: 15 amino acids. V was trimmed by 6 bases and J by 3 bases, leaving 18 bases between them. Germline values: CDR1 MNHEY, CDR2 SMNVEV (reference sequence). CDR3 coding DNA: TGTGCCAGCAGGGCCCGACCCCTCGGGGGCTACGAGCAGTACTTC. Protein: CASRARPLGGYEQYF.

The chain joins TRBV4-3 to TRBJ2-3; D could derive from TRBD1 or TRBD2 (5 bases each). Germline-derived CDR1 and CDR2 are LGHNA and YSLEER. V was pared by 0 bases and J by 8 bases, with 18 bases between. This CDR3 is 16 amino acids long. CDR3 in amino acids: CASSQEPHGGAGTQYF. As DNA, the CDR3 is TGCGCCAGCAGCCAAGAACCCCATGGGGGTGCGGGTACGCAGTATTTT.

This chain joins TRBV5-1 and TRBJ1-1, with TRBD1 matching over 7 bases. In germline, CDR1 is SGHRS, CDR2 YFSETQ. Germline trimming cut 4 bases from V and 0 bases from J; bases unmatched to any gene: 9. This CDR3 contains 16 residues. DNA of the CDR3: TGCGCCAGCAGCGAAGCACAGGGGCCTATGAACACTGAAGCTTTCTTT. Translation gives CASSEAQGPMNTEAFF.

This clonotype turned up a few times. V and J are TRBV20-1 and TRBJ2-6; D remains ambiguous. The germline gives CDR1 DFQATT, CDR2 SNEGSKA (reference sequence). The CDR3 is 15 residues long. With 5 bases removed from V and 0 bases from J, the gap between germline ends came to 11 bases. CDR3 residues: CSAAYGPSGANVLTF. The CDR3 nucleotides read TGCAGTGCTGCTTACGGACCCTCTGGGGCCAACGTCCTGACTTTC.

The chain uses TRBV28 and TRBJ2-7; D gene uncertain. Germline lookup yields CDR1 MDHEN and CDR2 SYDVKM. V was pared by 6 bases and J by 2 bases, with 14 bases between. The CDR3 has 14 amino acids. The DNA for the CDR3 is TGTGCCAGCAGGGGCAGTCGATCAACCTACGAGCAGTACTTC. It translates to CASRGSRSTYEQYF.

This chain uses TRBV15 with TRBJ2-5, with D perhaps TRBD2 (6 bases). CDR1 is LNHNV and CDR2 is YYDKDF in the germline V gene (reference sequence). This CDR3 has 15 residues. V was pared by 5 bases and J by 5 bases, with 18 bases between. The CDR3 sequence: CATSGIRDFGETQYF. DNA for the CDR3: TGTGCCACCAGCGGGATCCGGGACTTCGGGGAGACCCAGTACTTC.

This clonotype was seen just once. The chain recombines TRBV3-1 with TRBJ2-4, with 7 bases aligning to TRBD2. With 0 bases clipped from V and 3 bases from J, the junction kept 8 bases outside the gene matches. The CDR3 spans 17 residues. Germline V CDR1 and CDR2: LGHDT, YNNKEL (reference sequence). CDR3: CASSQEGLADYKNIQYF. The CDR3 nucleotides are TGTGCCAGCAGCCAAGAGGGGCTAGCGGATTACAAAAACATTCAGTACTTC.

This clonotype turned up a few times. This chain joins TRBV20-1 and TRBJ2-6; D is perhaps TRBD1 or TRBD2 (5 bases each). Trimming stripped 0 bases from V and 4 bases from J, with 19 bases between. The CDR3 spans 18 residues. The germline V gene has CDR1 DFQATT and CDR2 SNEGSKA (reference sequence). CDR3 DNA sequence: TGCAGTGCTAGAGAACGGGGCGAGGACCTCGGAGGGGCCAACGTCCTGACTTTC. It is translated as CSARERGEDLGGANVLTF.

The V and J genes are TRBV20-1 and TRBJ2-1, with D tentatively TRBD1 (5 bases). This CDR3 is built from 14 residues. Trimming stripped 5 bases from V and 1 base from J, with 12 bases between. Germline V gene sequence: CDR1 DFQATT, CDR2 SNEGSKA (reference sequence). The CDR3: CSAHPQASYNEQFF. CDR3 coding DNA: TGCAGTGCTCACCCACAGGCTTCCTACAATGAGCAGTTCTTC.